The TCR beta chain under discussion was sequenced for a study of human T cells and chemical hapten exposure. The CDR3 extends over 14 amino acids. From germline, CDR1 is MGHRA and CDR2 YSYEKL. Trimming stripped 3 bases from V and 6 bases from J, with 15 bases between. TCRdb processed the RACE reads anew with MiXCR; each CDR3 protein has one entry. Among about 55,000 distinct CDR3 sequences listed, around 9.4% were seen once. Time point denoted: patch test 2, 6 weeks after DPC sensitization. The treatment denotes: therapeutic diphenylcyclopropenone sensitization with weekly scalp DPC. This clonotype has just a few counts.

Here the sequenced sample was whole blood, taken in connection with sensitization to the hapten diphenylcyclopropenone (DPC). The TCR comes from a woman between 45 and 65 years old with alopecia areata. Some clones in this sample may be carry-over from other donors' samples. The chain combines TRBV4-1 with TRBJ2-7; the D call may be TRBD1 or TRBD2 (6 bases each). CDR3 in amino acids: CASSQGIRGREQYF. CDR3 sequence (DNA): TGCGCCAGCAGCCAGGGGATACGGGGGCGCGAGCAGTACTTC.